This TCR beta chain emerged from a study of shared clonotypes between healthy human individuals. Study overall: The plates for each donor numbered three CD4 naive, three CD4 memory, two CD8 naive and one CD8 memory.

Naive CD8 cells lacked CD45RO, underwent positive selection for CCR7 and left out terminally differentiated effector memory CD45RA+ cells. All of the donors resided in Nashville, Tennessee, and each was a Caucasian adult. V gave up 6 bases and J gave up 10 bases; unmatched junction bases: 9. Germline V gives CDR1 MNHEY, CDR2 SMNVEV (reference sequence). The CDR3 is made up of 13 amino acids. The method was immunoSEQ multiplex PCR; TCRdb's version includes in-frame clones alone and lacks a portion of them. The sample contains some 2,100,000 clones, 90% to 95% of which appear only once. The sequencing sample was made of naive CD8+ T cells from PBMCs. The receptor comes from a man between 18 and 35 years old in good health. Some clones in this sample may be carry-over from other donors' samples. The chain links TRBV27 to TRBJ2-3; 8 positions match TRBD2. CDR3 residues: CASRGRAGASQYF. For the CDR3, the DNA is TGTGCCAGCAGGGGGAGAGCGGGAGCGTCGCAGTATTTT.